One sample yielded the 2 T cell receptor beta chains listed below, sequenced in a study of cytomegalovirus exposure and HLA in healthy donors. The PCR was carried out with 60 Vbeta primers and 13 Jbeta primers. Assay used: immunoSEQ multiplex PCR; TCRdb lists only in-frame clones, some missing. The repertoire consists of roughly 110,000 clones, with around 77% occurring once and the leading ten covering about 5%. The sample was PBMCs. The receptors were sampled from a woman aged 25 to 39 in good health and CMV-seropositive.

The chain couples TRBV6-1 to TRBJ1-1; D perhaps matches TRBD1 (6 bases). Germline-derived CDR1 and CDR2 are MNHNS and SASEGT. V dropped 6 bases and J dropped 4 bases, with 18 bases sitting between them. The CDR3 covers 15 residues. CDR3 bases: TGTGCCAGCAGGCGCCAAAGGGGGTTGGGCACTGAAGCTTTCTTT. Translation: CASRRQRGLGTEAFF.

The chain joins TRBV6-1 to TRBJ2-5; D unclear. The J call may not be correct, given that the DNA end is closer to TRBJ2-7. CDR1 MNHNS and CDR2 SASEGT come from the germline V gene. CDR3 length: 11 amino acids. CDR3 in DNA: TGTGCCAGCACAAGCTCCTACGAGCAGTACTTC. The encoded protein is CASTSSYEQYF.